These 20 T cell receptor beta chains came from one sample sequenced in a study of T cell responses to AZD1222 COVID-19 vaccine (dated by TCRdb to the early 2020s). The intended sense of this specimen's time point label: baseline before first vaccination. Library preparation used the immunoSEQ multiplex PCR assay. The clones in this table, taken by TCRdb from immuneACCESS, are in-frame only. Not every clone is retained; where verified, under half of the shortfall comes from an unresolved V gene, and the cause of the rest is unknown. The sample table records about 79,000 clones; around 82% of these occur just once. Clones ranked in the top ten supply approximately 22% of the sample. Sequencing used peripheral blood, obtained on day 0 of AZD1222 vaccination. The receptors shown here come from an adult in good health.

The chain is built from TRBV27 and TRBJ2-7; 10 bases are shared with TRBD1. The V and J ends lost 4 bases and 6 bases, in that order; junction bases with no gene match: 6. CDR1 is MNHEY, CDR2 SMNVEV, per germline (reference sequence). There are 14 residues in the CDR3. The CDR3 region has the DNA TGTGCCAGCAGTTCCGGGACAGGGGTCGTCGAGCAGTACTTC. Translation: CASSSGTGVVEQYF.

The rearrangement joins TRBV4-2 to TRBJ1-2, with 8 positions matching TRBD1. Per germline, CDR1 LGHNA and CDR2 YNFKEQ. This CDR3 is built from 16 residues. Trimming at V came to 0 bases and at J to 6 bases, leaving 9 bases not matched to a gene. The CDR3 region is CASSQDYRDRGNGYTF. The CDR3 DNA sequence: TGTGCCAGCAGCCAAGATTATCGAGACAGGGGCAATGGCTACACCTTC.

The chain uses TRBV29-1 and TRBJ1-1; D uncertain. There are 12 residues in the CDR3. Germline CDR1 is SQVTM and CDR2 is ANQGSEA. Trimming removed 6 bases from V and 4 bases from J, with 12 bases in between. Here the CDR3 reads CSVRHSGTEAFF. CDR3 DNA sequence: TGCAGCGTACGGCACAGTGGCACTGAAGCTTTCTTT.

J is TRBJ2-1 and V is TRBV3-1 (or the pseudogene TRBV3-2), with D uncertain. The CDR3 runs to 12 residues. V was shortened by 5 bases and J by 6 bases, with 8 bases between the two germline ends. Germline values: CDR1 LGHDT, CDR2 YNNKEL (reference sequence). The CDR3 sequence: CASSSILNEQFF. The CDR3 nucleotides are TGTGCCAGCAGCTCTATACTCAATGAGCAGTTCTTC.

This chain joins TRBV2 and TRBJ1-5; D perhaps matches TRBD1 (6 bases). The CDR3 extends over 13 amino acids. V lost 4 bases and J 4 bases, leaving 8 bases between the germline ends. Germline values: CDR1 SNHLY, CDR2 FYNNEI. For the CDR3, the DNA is TGTGCCAGCAGTGGTGGACAGAATCAGCCCCAGCATTTT. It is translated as CASSGGQNQPQHF.

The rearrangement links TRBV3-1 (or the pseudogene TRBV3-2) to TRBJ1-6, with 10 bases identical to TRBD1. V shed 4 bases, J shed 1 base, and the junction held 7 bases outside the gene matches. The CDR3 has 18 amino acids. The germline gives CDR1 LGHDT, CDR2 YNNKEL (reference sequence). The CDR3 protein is CASSPRGTGVSYNSPLHF. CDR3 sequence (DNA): TGTGCCAGCAGCCCCAGGGGGACAGGGGTTTCCTATAATTCACCCCTCCACTTT.

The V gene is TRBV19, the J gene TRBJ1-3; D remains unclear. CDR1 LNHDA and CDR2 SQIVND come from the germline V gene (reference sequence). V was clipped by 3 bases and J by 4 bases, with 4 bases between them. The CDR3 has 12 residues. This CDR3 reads CASSIYGNTIYF. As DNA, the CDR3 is TGTGCCAGTAGTATCTACGGAAACACCATATATTTT.

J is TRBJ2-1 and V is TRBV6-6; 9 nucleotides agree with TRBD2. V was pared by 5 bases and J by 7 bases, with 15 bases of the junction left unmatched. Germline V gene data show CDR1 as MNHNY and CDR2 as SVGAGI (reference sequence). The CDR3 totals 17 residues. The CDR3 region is CASSPLVGGRALNEQFF. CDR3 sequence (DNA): TGTGCCAGCAGTCCACTTGTCGGCGGGAGGGCCCTTAATGAGCAGTTCTTC.

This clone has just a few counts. CDR3 sequence (DNA): TGTGCCAGCAGCCCACAGGGTTCAGCCAAAAACATTCAGTACTTC. Amino acids: CASSPQGSAKNIQYF. V and J are TRBV7-2 and TRBJ2-4; TRBD1 is a possible D gene (6 bases). Germline values: CDR1 SGHTA, CDR2 FQGNSA. V lost 5 bases and J 0 bases, leaving 11 bases between the germline ends. The CDR3 is 15 residues long. Based on the CDR3 plus reference TRBV7-2 and TRBJ2-4, the full variable domain is GAGVSQSPSNKVTEKGKDVELRCDPISGHTALYWYRQSLGQGLEFLIYFQGNSAPDKSGLPSDRFSAERTGGSVSTLTIQRTQQEDSAVYLCASSPQGSAKNIQYFGAGTRLSVL.

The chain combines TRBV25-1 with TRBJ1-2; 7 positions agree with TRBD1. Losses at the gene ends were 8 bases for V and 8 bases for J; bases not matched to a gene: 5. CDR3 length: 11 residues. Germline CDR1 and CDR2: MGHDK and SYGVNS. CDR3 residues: CASAGGGGYTF. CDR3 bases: TGTGCCAGCGCAGGGGGGGGCGGCTACACCTTC.

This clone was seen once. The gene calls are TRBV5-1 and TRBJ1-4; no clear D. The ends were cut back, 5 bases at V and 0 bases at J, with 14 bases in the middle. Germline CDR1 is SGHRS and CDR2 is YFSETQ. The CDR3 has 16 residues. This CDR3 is CASRKGIRATNEKLFF. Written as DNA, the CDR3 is TGCGCCAGCAGGAAAGGGATAAGGGCAACTAATGAAAAACTGTTTTTT.

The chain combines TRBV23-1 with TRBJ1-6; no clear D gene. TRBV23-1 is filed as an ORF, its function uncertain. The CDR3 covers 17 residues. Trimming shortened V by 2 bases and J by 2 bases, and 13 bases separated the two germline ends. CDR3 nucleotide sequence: TGCGCCAGCAGTCAACCAGACCCGGGCGCCTATAATTCACCCCTCCACTTT. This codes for CASSQPDPGAYNSPLHF.

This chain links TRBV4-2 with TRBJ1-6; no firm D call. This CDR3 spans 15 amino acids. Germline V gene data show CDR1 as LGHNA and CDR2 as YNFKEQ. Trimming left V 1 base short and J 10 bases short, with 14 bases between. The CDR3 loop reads CASSQAYGASSPLHF. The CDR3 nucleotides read TGTGCCAGCAGCCAAGCATATGGAGCGAGCTCACCCCTCCACTTT.

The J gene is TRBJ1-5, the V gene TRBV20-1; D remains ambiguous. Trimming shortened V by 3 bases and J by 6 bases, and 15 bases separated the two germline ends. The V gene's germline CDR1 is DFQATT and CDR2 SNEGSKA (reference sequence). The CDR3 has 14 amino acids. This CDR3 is CSASRARLAQPQHF. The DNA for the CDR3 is TGCAGTGCTAGTCGGGCCCGACTGGCTCAGCCCCAGCATTTT.

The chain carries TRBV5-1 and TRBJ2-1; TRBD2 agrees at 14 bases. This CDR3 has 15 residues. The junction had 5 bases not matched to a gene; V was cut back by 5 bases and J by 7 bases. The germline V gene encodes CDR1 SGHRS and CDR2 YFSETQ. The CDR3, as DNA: TGCGCCAGCAGGACCGGGACTAGCGGGGGAAATGAGCAGTTCTTC. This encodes CASRTGTSGGNEQFF.

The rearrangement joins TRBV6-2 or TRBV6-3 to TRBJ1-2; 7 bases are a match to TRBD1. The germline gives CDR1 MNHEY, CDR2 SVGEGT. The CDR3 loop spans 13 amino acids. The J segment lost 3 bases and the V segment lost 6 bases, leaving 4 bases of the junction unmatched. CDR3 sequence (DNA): TGTGCCAGCAGCATCACAGGGGACTATGGCTACACCTTC. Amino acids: CASSITGDYGYTF.

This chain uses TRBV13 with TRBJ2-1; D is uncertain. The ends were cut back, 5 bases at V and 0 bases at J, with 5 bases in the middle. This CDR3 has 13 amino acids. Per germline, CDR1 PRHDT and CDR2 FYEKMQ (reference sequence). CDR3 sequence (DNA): TGTGCCAGCAGCCCAGGCTCCTACAATGAGCAGTTCTTC. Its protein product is CASSPGSYNEQFF.

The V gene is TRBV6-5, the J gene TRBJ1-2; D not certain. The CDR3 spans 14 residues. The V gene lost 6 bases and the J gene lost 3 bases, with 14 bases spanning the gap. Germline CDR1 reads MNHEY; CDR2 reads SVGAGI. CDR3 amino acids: CASRGTTLYYGYTF. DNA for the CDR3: TGTGCCAGCAGGGGTACGACACTTTACTATGGCTACACCTTC.

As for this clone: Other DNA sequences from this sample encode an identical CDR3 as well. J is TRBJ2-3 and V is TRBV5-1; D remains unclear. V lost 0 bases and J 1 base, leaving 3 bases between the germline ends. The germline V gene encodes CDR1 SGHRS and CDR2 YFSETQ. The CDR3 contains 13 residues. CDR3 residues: CASSLGGTDTQYF. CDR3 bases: TGCGCCAGCAGCTTGGGGGGCACAGATACGCAGTATTTT.

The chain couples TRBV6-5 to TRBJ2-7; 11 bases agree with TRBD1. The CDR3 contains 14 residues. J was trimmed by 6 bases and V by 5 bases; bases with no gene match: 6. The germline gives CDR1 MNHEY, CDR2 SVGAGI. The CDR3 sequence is CASSTDRGLIEQYF. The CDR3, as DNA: TGTGCCAGCAGTACGGACAGGGGGCTTATCGAGCAGTACTTC.